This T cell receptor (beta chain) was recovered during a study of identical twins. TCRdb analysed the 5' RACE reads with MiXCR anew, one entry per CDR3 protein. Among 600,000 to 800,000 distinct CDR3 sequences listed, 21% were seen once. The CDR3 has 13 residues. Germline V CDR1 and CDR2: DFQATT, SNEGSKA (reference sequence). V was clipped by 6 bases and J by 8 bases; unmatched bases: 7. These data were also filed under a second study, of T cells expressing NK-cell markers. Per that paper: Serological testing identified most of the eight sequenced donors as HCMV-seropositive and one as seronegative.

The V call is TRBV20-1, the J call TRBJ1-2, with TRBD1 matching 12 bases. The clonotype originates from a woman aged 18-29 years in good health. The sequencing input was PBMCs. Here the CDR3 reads CSATGQGARGYTF. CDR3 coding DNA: TGCAGTGCCACGGGACAGGGGGCGCGAGGCTACACCTTC.